This T cell receptor beta chain was profiled in a study of blood T cells in healthy people across ages (dated by TCRdb to 2014 to 2015). Background on the whole study: In model experiments, template switching captured about one uniquely barcoded TCR beta cDNA molecule for every two T cells. The study measured age-related changes in TCR beta repertoire diversity using deep sequencing normalized with unique cDNA molecular identifiers. The donors were split into four age groups: young (average approximately 16 years), middle-aged (about 40), aged (more than 60) and long-lived (under 90). To avoid experimental bias, donors of different ages were distributed randomly across sequencing lanes. The study analyzed two additional independent replicas of 1 million unique cDNA reads from the same blood draw for two donors, one aged 18 to 30 and one aged 80 or older. Broad study findings and their caveats: Conclusive comparison of naive and antigen-experienced compartments was prevented by the profiling of bulk unsorted PBMCs. The percentage of naive T cells measured by flow cytometry correlated strongly with observed TCR beta diversity. Total diversity estimates from one million sequenced T cells were considered lower bounds and underestimates. Donor CMV infection status was unknown, potentially confounding age-related changes in expanded clonotypes. Compared with the aged group, the long-lived group had more naive CD4+ T cells, fewer expanded clones and increased TCR diversity, suggesting age selection. As age increased, observed TCR beta diversity per million T cells dropped in a roughly linear way, and a significant reduction was already evident by age about 40.

The CDR3 covers 13 residues, taking in both the cysteine and the phenylalanine. Only the CDR3 DNA is retained, 39 bases long and in frame from the first base. Looking up the germline V gene yields CDR1 SGHVS and CDR2 FQNEAQ. The trim is 0 bases for V and 4 bases for J, with a gap of 7 bases between the germline ends. This clonotype was seen repeatedly, ten times or more. Its antigen is unknown. No per-base quality is available; no much larger clone lies one base away. The library came from 5' RACE. TCRdb records Illumina HiSeq 2500 as the sequencer. A second PCR of about 7 to 12 cycles was run with a J-beta primer mix and a sample-barcoded 5' primer. A template-switch 5' adaptor carrying 12 random nucleotides introduced a unique molecular identifier onto each TCR beta cDNA molecule. Each sample yielded at least 2.5 million CDR3-containing paired-end reads. All of the RNA was converted into first-strand cDNA using the Mint cDNA synthesis kit, with a TRBC-specific oligonucleotide serving as the primer. Following uracil-DNA glycosylase treatment, all cDNA underwent a first 18-cycle PCR with the universal primers M1SS and BC2_uni_R. On the authors' methods: Normalization of each sample was performed by random selection of 1 million high-quality reads, each carrying a distinct molecular identifier. Instead of being binned into consensus sequences, reads with shared molecular identifiers were discarded. CDR3 identification, clonotype clustering and error correction used MiTCR with a Q25 quality threshold and the strictest error-elimination algorithm. A nonparametric unseen species model using Euler transformation provided a lower-bound estimate of total TCR beta diversity. TCRdb reanalyzed the raw reads on its own, using fastp at Q25 for trimming and MiXCR for clone calling, and kept in-frame beta chains. Each entry is one CDR3 protein sequence, shown with its most common DNA and genes. These V and J calls derive from TCRdb rather than the authors' analysis. In this sample the table shows about 590,000 distinct CDR3 sequences, approximately 30% of which occur a single time. The ten largest clones represent approximately 14% of the sample.

The roughly 42 donors, aged 6 to 90 years, were systemically healthy Caucasian individuals from Russia. Around 9.9 milliliters of peripheral blood were collected from each donor into EDTA-treated Vacutainer tubes. PBMCs were isolated by Ficoll-Paque density-gradient centrifugation, with at least 7 million obtained per sample. Total RNA, at least 6 micrograms per sample, was extracted from PBMCs with Trizol reagent. For every donor, flow cytometry on a PBMC aliquot measured the percentage of naive CD45RAhigh/CD27high T cells. The TCR was taken from a woman of 80 years or more in good health. Sequences were obtained from blood. This sequence uses TRBV7-8 and TRBJ2-7, with the D gene uncertain. This receptor has the CDR3 CASSLAGRYEQYF. The nucleotides read TGTGCCAGCAGCTTAGCAGGGCGATACGAGCAGTACTTC.